These T cell receptor beta chains were read from a single sample in a study of blood T cell repertoires in COVID-19. Repertoires were generated with immunoSEQ multiplex PCR, while TCRdb's copy carries only in-frame clones and drops some. The sample includes about 34,000 clones, 75% to 90% of them seen just once. Sequenced material: peripheral blood. The receptor source for this set is a man in his sixties with active COVID-19. CDR3s include the opening cysteine and the closing phenylalanine or tryptophan. D genes are given only for firm matches.

CDR3 protein: CASSPSQGWEQYF
V gene: TRBV18
J gene: TRBJ2-7
D gene: .

CDR3 protein: CASSLVGHYTDTQYF
V gene: TRBV7-6
J gene: TRBJ2-3
D gene: .

CDR3 protein: CASSFGLAGASYNEQFF
V gene: TRBV7-9
J gene: TRBJ2-1
D gene: TRBD2

CDR3 protein: CASSQGAWETQYF
V gene: TRBV10-2
J gene: TRBJ2-5
D gene: TRBD1

CDR3 protein: CASSYTAWASAYNEQFF
V gene: TRBV6-2/TRBV6-3
J gene: TRBJ2-1
D gene: .

CDR3 protein: CASSQAPFGAGGPLDTQYF
V gene: TRBV3-1/TRBV3-2
J gene: TRBJ2-3
D gene: TRBD2

CDR3 protein: CASSFSAGEVPETQYF
V gene: TRBV27
J gene: TRBJ2-5
D gene: TRBD2

CDR3 protein: CASSEGGGNGYTF
V gene: TRBV7-2
J gene: TRBJ1-2
D gene: .

CDR3 protein: CASSPLWAGANEKLFF
V gene: TRBV27
J gene: TRBJ1-4
D gene: .

CDR3 protein: CASTHRGAGNTIYF
V gene: TRBV23-1
J gene: TRBJ1-3
D gene: TRBD1

CDR3 protein: CASSQLLGGAGNTIYF
V gene: TRBV19
J gene: TRBJ1-3
D gene: .

CDR3 protein: CASSGQGYEQYF
V gene: TRBV6-2/TRBV6-3
J gene: TRBJ2-7
D gene: TRBD1

CDR3 protein: CASSRTSYEQYF
V gene: TRBV5-5
J gene: TRBJ2-7
D gene: TRBD2

CDR3 protein: CASGGELTGELFF
V gene: TRBV28
J gene: TRBJ2-2
D gene: TRBD2

CDR3 protein: CASSLPTALGGELFF
V gene: TRBV7-2
J gene: TRBJ2-2
D gene: .

CDR3 protein: CASSDRVLGYNEQFF
V gene: TRBV6-1
J gene: TRBJ2-1
D gene: .

CDR3 protein: CASNLEGADNQPQHF
V gene: TRBV19
J gene: TRBJ1-5
D gene: TRBD1

CDR3 protein: CASSSRLAGGKYEQYF
V gene: TRBV7-8
J gene: TRBJ2-7
D gene: TRBD2

CDR3 protein: CASSLPGQGRTEAFF
V gene: TRBV28
J gene: TRBJ1-1
D gene: TRBD1